This T cell receptor beta chain was retrieved from a study of cytomegalovirus exposure and HLA in healthy donors. Looking at the study overall: HLA-typed donors contributed some 77 million unique TCRs, which were held in an early data release. Caucasian-associated ancestry cluster membership applied to about 80% of several hundred genotyped donors.

V lost 3 bases and J 3 bases, leaving 8 bases between the germline ends. CDR3 size: 13 residues. Germline CDR1 MNHEY, CDR2 SMNVEV (reference sequence). With 60 Vbeta and 13 Jbeta primers, the PCR was carried out. The assay was immunoSEQ multiplex PCR, and TCRdb's table has in-frame clones only and misses some. The sample lists around 90,000 clones; about 89% were seen once. This clone was observed once. The antigen remains undetermined. The study's findings and limits: The listing of 150 to 200 TCR beta chains classed them as cytomegalovirus-associated. It was reported in a later analysis that an Asian-associated ancestry cluster showed fewer N-insertions than the approximately 700-donor mean.

The V call is TRBV27, the J call TRBJ1-1; no definite D call. The TCR comes from a man aged 25-45 years in good health and CMV-seropositive. The sample consisted of PBMCs. The CDR3 here is CASSFNADTEAFF. DNA of the CDR3: TGTGCCAGCAGTTTTAATGCGGACACTGAAGCTTTCTTT.